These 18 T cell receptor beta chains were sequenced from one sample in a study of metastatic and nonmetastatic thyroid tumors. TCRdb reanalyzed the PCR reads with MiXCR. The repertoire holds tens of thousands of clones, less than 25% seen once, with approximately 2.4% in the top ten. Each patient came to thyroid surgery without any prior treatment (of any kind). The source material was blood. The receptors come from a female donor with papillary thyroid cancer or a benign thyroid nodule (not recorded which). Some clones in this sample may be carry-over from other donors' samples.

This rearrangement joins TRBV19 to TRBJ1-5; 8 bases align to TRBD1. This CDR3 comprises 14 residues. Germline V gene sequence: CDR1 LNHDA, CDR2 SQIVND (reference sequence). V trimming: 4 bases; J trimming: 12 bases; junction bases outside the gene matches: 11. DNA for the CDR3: TGTGCCAGTAGTAACCGACAGGGGCTATCCCACCAGCATTTT. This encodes CASSNRQGLSHQHF.

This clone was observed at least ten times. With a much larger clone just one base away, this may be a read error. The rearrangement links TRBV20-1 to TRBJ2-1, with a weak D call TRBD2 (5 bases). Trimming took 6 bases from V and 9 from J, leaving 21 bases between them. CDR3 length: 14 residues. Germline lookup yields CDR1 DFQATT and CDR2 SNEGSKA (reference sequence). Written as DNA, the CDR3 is TGCAGTGCCGCCCCGGGATTTTCTATTCTTGAGCAGTTCTTC. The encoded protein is CSAAPGFSILEQFF.

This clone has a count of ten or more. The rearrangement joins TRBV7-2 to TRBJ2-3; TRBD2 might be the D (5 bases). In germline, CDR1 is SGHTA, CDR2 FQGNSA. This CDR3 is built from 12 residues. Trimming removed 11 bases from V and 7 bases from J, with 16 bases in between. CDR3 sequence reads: CAWTYDGYTQYF. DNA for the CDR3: TGTGCCTGGACTTATGACGGGTATACGCAGTATTTT.

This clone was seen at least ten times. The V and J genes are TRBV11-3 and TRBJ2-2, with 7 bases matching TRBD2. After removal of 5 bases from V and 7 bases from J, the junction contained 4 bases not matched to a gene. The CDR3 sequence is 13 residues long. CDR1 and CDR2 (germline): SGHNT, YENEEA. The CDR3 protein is CASSGSGLGELFF. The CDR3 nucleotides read TGTGCCAGCAGCGGTAGCGGGCTCGGGGAGCTGTTTTTT.

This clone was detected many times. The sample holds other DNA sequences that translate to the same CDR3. CDR3: CASSPNRGIPINNQPQHF. The CDR3 nucleotides read TGTGCCAGCAGCCCCAATCGGGGGATACCTATTAACAATCAGCCCCAGCATTTT. The gene calls are TRBV4-2 and TRBJ1-5; TRBD1 might be the D (5 bases). Trimming stripped 4 bases from V and 3 bases from J, with 22 bases between. The CDR3 is made up of 18 amino acids. Germline V gene data show CDR1 as LGHNA and CDR2 as YNFKEQ.

CDR3 nucleotides: TGCGCCAGCAGCCTTGGGCCGAACACTGAAGCTTTCTTT. Translating gives CASSLGPNTEAFF. This chain links TRBV5-1 with TRBJ1-1; D gene uncertain. Trimming stripped 4 bases from V and 1 base from J, with 8 bases between. Per germline, CDR1 SGHRS and CDR2 YFSETQ. CDR3 size: 13 residues.

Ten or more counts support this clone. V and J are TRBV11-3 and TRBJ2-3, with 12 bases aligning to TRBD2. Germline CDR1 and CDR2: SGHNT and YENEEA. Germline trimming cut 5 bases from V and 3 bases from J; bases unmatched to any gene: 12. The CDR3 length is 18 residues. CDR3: CASSPPKTSGRGTDTQYF. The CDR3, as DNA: TGTGCCAGCAGCCCGCCCAAGACTAGCGGGAGAGGTACAGATACGCAGTATTTT.

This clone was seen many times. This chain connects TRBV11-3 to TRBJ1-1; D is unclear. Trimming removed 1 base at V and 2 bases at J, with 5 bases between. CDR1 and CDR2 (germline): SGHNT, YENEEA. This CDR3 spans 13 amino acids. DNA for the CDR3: TGTGCCAGCAGCTTAGGAGGTAACACTGAAGCTTTCTTT. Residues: CASSLGGNTEAFF. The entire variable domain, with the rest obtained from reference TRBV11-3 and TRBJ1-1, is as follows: EAGVVQSPRYKIIEKKQPVAFWCNPISGHNTLYWYLQNLGQGPELLIRYENEEAVDDSQLPKDRFSAERLKGVDSTLKIQPAELGDSAVYLCASSLGGNTEAFFGQGTRLTVV.

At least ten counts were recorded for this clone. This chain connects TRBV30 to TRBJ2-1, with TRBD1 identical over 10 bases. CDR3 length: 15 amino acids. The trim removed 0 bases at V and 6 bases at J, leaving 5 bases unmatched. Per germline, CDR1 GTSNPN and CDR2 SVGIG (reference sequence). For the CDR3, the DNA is TGTGCCTGGAGTGTACGGACAGGGGGGATCAATGAGCAGTTCTTC. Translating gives CAWSVRTGGINEQFF.

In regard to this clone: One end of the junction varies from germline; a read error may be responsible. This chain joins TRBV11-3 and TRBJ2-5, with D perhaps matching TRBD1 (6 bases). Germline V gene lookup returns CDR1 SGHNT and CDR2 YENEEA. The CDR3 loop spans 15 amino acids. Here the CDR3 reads CASILGGQPQETQYF. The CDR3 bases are TGTGCCAGCATCTTAGGTGGACAGCCCCAAGAGACCCAGTACTTC.

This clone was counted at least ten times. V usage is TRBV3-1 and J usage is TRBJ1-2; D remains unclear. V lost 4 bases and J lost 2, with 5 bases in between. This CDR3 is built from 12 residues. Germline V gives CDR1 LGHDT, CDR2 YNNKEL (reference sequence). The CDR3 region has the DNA TGTGCCAGCAGCCCCGGCAACTATGGCTACACCTTC. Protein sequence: CASSPGNYGYTF.

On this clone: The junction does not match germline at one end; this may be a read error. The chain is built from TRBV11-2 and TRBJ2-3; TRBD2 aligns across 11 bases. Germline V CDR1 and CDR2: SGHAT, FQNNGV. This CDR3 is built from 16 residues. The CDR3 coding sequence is TGTGCAAGCAGCTCAAAGACTAGCGGGGGCACAGATACGCAGTATTTT. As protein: CASSSKTSGGTDTQYF.

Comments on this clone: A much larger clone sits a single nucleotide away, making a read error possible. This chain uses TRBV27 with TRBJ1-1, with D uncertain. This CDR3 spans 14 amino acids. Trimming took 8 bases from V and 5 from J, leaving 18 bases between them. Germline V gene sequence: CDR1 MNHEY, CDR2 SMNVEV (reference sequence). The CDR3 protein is CASGSGRIRTEAFF. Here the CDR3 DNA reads TGTGCCAGCGGTTCGGGGAGGATTCGGACTGAAGCTTTCTTT.

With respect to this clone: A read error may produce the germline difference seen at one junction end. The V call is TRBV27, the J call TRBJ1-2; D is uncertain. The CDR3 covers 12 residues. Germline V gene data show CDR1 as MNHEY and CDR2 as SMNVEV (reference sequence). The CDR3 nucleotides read TGTGCCAGCATAGGTCCGGTCTATTGCTACACCTTC. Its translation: CASIGPVYCYTF.

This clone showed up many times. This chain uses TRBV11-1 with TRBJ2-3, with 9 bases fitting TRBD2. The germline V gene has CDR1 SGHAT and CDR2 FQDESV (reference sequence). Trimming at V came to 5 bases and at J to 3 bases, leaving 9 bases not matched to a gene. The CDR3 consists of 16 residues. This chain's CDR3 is CASSPGVAGATDTQYF. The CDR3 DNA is TGTGCCAGCAGCCCGGGGGTAGCGGGAGCGACAGATACGCAGTATTTT.

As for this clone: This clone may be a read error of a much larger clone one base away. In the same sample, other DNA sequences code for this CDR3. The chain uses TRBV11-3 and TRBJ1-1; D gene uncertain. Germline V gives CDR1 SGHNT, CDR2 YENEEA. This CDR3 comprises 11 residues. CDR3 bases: TGCGCCAGCAGCTCTTCTTATGAAGCTTTCTTT. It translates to CASSSSYEAFF.

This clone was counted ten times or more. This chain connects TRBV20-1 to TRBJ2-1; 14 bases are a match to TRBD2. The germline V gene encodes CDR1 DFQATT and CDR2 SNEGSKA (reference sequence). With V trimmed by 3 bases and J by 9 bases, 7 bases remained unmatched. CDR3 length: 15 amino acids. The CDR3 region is CSARGGLAGESEQFF. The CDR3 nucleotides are TGCAGTGCTAGGGGGGGACTAGCGGGAGAGAGTGAGCAGTTCTTC.

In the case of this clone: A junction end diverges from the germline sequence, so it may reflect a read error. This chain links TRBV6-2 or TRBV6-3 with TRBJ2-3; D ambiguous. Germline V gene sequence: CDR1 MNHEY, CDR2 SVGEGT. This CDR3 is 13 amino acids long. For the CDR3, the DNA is TGTGTCAGCAGTCCGGACGTAAAAGATACGCAGTATTTT. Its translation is CVSSPDVKDTQYF.